This is a list of T cell receptor beta chains from one sample in a study of shared clonotypes between healthy human individuals. Assay: immunoSEQ multiplex PCR; the TCRdb copy retains only in-frame clones and omits some. This sample has 2 million to 2.5 million clones, with around 93% found just once. Sequenced input: naive CD8+ T cells from PBMCs. The receptors derive from a man younger than 35 in good health. Some clones in this sample may be carry-over from other donors' samples. Both conserved end residues are part of each CDR3. The D gene is left open where the match is weak. Size is stated for part of the rows, as once, few or many counts, or as a class when the clone is expanded.

>NA|TRBJ2-1|NA|TRBV12-5
CASGWNDEQFF
TGTGCTAGTGGTTGGAATGATGAGCAGTTCTTC
>NA|TRBJ1-1|NA|TRBV6-4
CASSAYLNTEAFF
TGTGCCAGCAGTGCTTACCTGAACACTGAAGCTTTCTTT
>NA|TRBJ1-5|NA|TRBV28
CASSPLNMTATSSNQPQHF
TGTGCCAGCAGTCCCCTAAACATGACAGCCACGAGCAGCAATCAGCCCCAGCATTTT
>NA|TRBJ2-7|NA|TRBV27
CASSLFARGYEQYF
TGTGCCAGCAGTTTATTTGCTAGAGGCTACGAGCAGTACTTC
>NA|TRBJ1-1|NA|TRBV28
CASTIGGTEAFF
TGTGCCAGCACTATCGGGGGCACTGAAGCTTTCTTT
>once|TRBJ1-1|NA|TRBV6-5
CASKGTGNTEAFF
TGTGCCAGCAAGGGCACCGGTAACACTGAAGCTTTCTTT
>NA|TRBJ2-2|NA|TRBV10-3
CAISDPGVPSNTGELFF
TGTGCCATCAGTGACCCCGGGGTCCCCTCGAACACCGGGGAGCTGTTTTTT
>NA|TRBJ1-3|NA|TRBV6-5
CASSTLTGNTIYF
TGTGCCAGCAGTACCCTGACTGGAAACACCATATATTTT
>NA|TRBJ2-1|TRBD2|TRBV5-4
CASSFLAGSYNEQFF
TGTGCCAGCAGCTTTTTAGCGGGTTCCTACAATGAGCAGTTCTTC
>NA|TRBJ2-1|TRBD2|TRBV9
CASSQAGSSYNEQFF
TGTGCCAGCAGCCAAGCGGGGAGCTCCTACAATGAGCAGTTCTTC
>NA|TRBJ1-2|NA|TRBV5-4
CASSFDRSGGYTF
TGTGCCAGCAGCTTTGACAGGTCTGGTGGCTACACCTTC
>NA|TRBJ2-1|TRBD2|TRBV13
CASSPWGSGIHNEQFF
TGTGCCAGCAGCCCGTGGGGTAGCGGGATCCACAATGAGCAGTTCTTC
>once|TRBJ2-3|TRBD1|TRBV27
CASSFGPGTGTDTQYF
TGTGCCAGCAGTTTCGGCCCCGGGACAGGGACAGATACGCAGTATTTT
>NA|TRBJ2-3|TRBD2|TRBV9
CASSDGGTSGSRPDTQYF
TGTGCCAGCAGCGATGGAGGGACTAGCGGGAGTAGACCAGATACGCAGTATTTT
>NA|TRBJ2-7|TRBD2|TRBV10-3
CAIGNTPVLAGAYEQYF
TGTGCCATCGGGAATACGCCCGTCTTAGCGGGGGCCTACGAGCAGTACTTC
>NA|TRBJ1-2|NA|TRBV28
CASSFRTDYYGYTF
TGTGCCAGCAGTTTTCGGACGGATTACTATGGCTACACCTTC
>NA|TRBJ2-5|NA|TRBV7-9
CASSLYNQGETQYF
TGTGCCAGCAGCTTATATAATCAAGGAGAGACCCAGTACTTC
>NA|TRBJ2-7|NA|TRBV28
CASRGTGTHEQYF
TGTGCCAGCAGGGGGACGGGGACCCACGAGCAGTACTTC
>NA|TRBJ2-3|TRBD2|TRBV28
CASSSAGELVGTDTQYF
TGTGCCAGCAGTTCCGCGGGAGAGCTAGTTGGGACAGATACGCAGTATTTT
>NA|TRBJ2-1|NA|TRBV6-1
CASSVAEGGYNEQFF
TGTGCCAGCAGTGTAGCGGAGGGGGGGTACAATGAGCAGTTCTTC
>NA|TRBJ2-2|NA|TRBV27
CASSPPTLGAGELFF
TGTGCCAGCAGTCCCCCAACCCTAGGGGCCGGGGAGCTGTTTTTT
>NA|TRBJ2-1|NA|TRBV7-3
CASSSTGTANNEQFF
TGTGCCAGCAGCTCAACCGGGACGGCAAACAATGAGCAGTTCTTC
>NA|TRBJ2-5|TRBD2|TRBV9
CASSTRGGTSGSWETQYF
TGTGCCAGCAGCACCCGGGGGGGGACTAGCGGGAGTTGGGAGACCCAGTACTTC
>NA|TRBJ2-7|NA|TRBV6-1
CASSPPSYEQYF
TGTGCCAGCAGTCCGCCCTCGTACGAGCAGTACTTC
>NA|TRBJ2-7|TRBD2|TRBV10-3
CATLGLAGGPHEQYF
TGTGCCACCCTGGGACTAGCGGGAGGTCCACACGAGCAGTACTTC
>once|TRBJ2-4|TRBD1|TRBV19
CASSIKTGDIQYF
TGTGCCAGTAGTATCAAGACAGGGGACATTCAGTACTTC
>NA|TRBJ2-2|NA|TRBV10-3
CAISDSGDNTGELFF
TGTGCCATCAGCGATAGCGGAGATAACACCGGGGAGCTGTTTTTT
>NA|TRBJ2-3|NA|TRBV4-3
CASSQERRRTDTQYF
TGCGCCAGCAGCCAAGAGCGGAGACGCACAGATACGCAGTATTTT
>NA|TRBJ1-1|NA|TRBV19
CASLVFLNTEAFF
TGTGCCAGTCTGGTCTTCTTGAACACTGAAGCTTTCTTT
>NA|TRBJ2-4|TRBD2|TRBV10-2
CASRSGTSGRNIQYF
TGCGCCAGCAGATCCGGGACTAGCGGGAGAAACATTCAGTACTTC
>NA|TRBJ2-7|NA|TRBV30
CAWRGQGIYEQYF
TGTGCCTGGAGAGGGCAGGGAATCTACGAGCAGTACTTC
>NA|TRBJ1-1|NA|TRBV28
CASSRNPGLNTEAFF
TGTGCCAGCAGTCGCAACCCGGGGTTGAACACTGAAGCTTTCTTT
>NA|TRBJ1-1|NA|TRBV19
CASSRAGFLEAFF
TGTGCCAGTAGTAGGGCAGGGTTCCTTGAAGCTTTCTTT
>NA|TRBJ2-1|TRBD1|TRBV19
CASIGRNRGLDEQFF
TGTGCCAGTATCGGAAGGAACAGGGGGTTAGATGAGCAGTTCTTC
>NA|TRBJ2-7|TRBD2|TRBV30
CAWSEREAITYEQYF
TGTGCCTGGAGTGAGCGGGAGGCCATAACCTACGAGCAGTACTTC
>NA|TRBJ1-4|NA|TRBV28
CASSLAEQGEKLFF
TGTGCCAGCAGTTTAGCGGAACAGGGTGAAAAACTGTTTTTT
>NA|TRBJ1-1|NA|TRBV16
CASSQELSIYEAFF
TGTGCCAGCAGCCAAGAACTTTCGATATATGAAGCTTTCTTT
>few|TRBJ1-1|NA|TRBV6-1
CAGTGRTEAFF
TGTGCCGGCACAGGGAGGACTGAAGCTTTCTTT
>NA|TRBJ2-7|TRBD1|TRBV7-9
CASSLTGGSIYEQYF
TGTGCCAGCAGCTTGACAGGGGGAAGTATCTACGAGCAGTACTTC
>NA|TRBJ2-1|NA|TRBV6-1
CASRAFYNEQFF
TGTGCCAGCAGGGCGTTTTACAATGAGCAGTTCTTC
>once|TRBJ2-4|NA|TRBV19
CASSIGPVNIQYF
TGTGCCAGTAGTATAGGACCAGTGAACATTCAGTACTTC
>NA|TRBJ1-4|NA|TRBV2
CASEGYDGKLFF
TGTGCCAGCGAAGGATACGATGGAAAACTGTTTTTT
>NA|TRBJ2-2|NA|TRBV10-1
CASSSYKQAGELFF
TGCGCCAGCAGTTCCTACAAACAGGCCGGGGAGCTGTTTTTT
>NA|TRBJ2-2|TRBD2|TRBV5-1
CASSLALAGPGELFF
TGCGCCAGCAGCTTGGCTCTAGCGGGCCCCGGGGAGCTGTTTTTT
>NA|TRBJ2-7|TRBD2|TRBV5-1
CASSLDSGDEQYF
TGCGCCAGCAGCTTGGATAGCGGGGACGAGCAGTACTTC
>NA|TRBJ2-1|NA|TRBV19
CASSIGPSNEQFF
TGTGCCAGTAGTATTGGCCCGAGCAATGAGCAGTTCTTC
>NA|TRBJ2-7|TRBD2|TRBV18
CASSPPSSGTEQYF
TGTGCCAGCTCACCACCGTCTAGCGGGACCGAGCAGTACTTC
>NA|TRBJ1-1|TRBD1|TRBV5-6
CASSLTGAEAFF
TGTGCCAGCAGTTTGACAGGGGCTGAAGCTTTCTTT
>NA|TRBJ1-2|TRBD1|TRBV4-2
CASSPTGPGGWVYGYTF
TGTGCCAGCAGCCCAACCGGCCCAGGGGGTTGGGTCTATGGCTACACCTTC
>NA|TRBJ2-7|NA|TRBV27
CASSLVGNSYEQYF
TGTGCCAGCAGTTTGGTAGGCAACAGCTACGAGCAGTACTTC
>NA|TRBJ2-1|TRBD2|TRBV27
CASSSVTSGRRNEQFF
TGTGCCAGCAGTTCCGTAACTAGCGGGAGAAGAAATGAGCAGTTCTTC
>NA|TRBJ2-1|NA|TRBV15
CATSPRTSNEQFF
TGTGCCACCAGCCCCCGGACTTCCAATGAGCAGTTCTTC
>NA|TRBJ1-2|NA|TRBV6-5
CASSYAQGGNPGGYTF
TGTGCCAGCAGTTACGCACAGGGTGGAAACCCGGGGGGCTACACCTTC
>NA|TRBJ2-7|NA|TRBV19
CASSMSRSYEQYF
TGTGCCAGTAGTATGAGTCGTTCCTACGAGCAGTACTTC
>NA|TRBJ2-1|TRBD2|TRBV7-6
CASSLILAGARNEQFF
TGTGCCAGCAGCTTAATATTAGCGGGAGCTCGGAATGAGCAGTTCTTC
>NA|TRBJ2-2|NA|TRBV5-6
CASSLGVWAITGELFF
TGTGCCAGCAGCTTGGGGGTTTGGGCTATCACCGGGGAGCTGTTTTTT
>once|TRBJ2-7|NA|TRBV7-9
CASSYGASLEQYF
TGTGCCAGCAGCTATGGGGCCTCTCTCGAGCAGTACTTC
>NA|TRBJ1-4|NA|TRBV28
CASGGTSNEKLFF
TGTGCCAGTGGGGGGACATCCAATGAAAAACTGTTTTTT